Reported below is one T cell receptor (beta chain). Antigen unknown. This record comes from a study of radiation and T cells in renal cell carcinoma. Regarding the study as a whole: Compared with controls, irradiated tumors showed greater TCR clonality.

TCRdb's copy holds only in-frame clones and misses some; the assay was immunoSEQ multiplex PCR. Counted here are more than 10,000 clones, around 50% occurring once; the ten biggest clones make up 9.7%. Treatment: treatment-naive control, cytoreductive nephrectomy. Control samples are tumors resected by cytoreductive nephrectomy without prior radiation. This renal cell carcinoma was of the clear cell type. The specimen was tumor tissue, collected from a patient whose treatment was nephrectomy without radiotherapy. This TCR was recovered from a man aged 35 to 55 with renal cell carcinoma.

The CDR3 DNA sequence: TGTGCCAGCAGGCCCGGAATATTGGACACTGAAGCTTTCTTT. The encoded protein is CASRPGILDTEAFF. The V and J genes are TRBV6-5 and TRBJ1-1; D call uncertain. This CDR3 is built from 14 residues. Germline V lookup: CDR1 MNHEY, CDR2 SVGAGI. V was clipped by 6 bases and J by 3 bases, with 14 bases between them.